The 17 T cell receptor beta chains in this list originate from one sample, sequenced in a study of Ad26.COV2.S vaccination and SARS-CoV-2 variants. Treatment defined: around 19 received Ad26.COV2.S at low or high dose, single or two shots; 5 received placebo; per-sample allocation not given. The investigators took samples on day 63 after the first vaccine or placebo injection. Assay: immunoSEQ multiplex PCR; the TCRdb copy retains only in-frame clones and omits some. Of about 250,000 clones in the sample, 87% are singletons; the top ten hold about 2.7%. The starting material was peripheral blood, obtained in a trial of Ad26.COV2.S vaccine versus placebo. All receptors derive from a person aged 18-65 years who received the Ad26.COV2.S COVID-19 vaccine or a placebo.

The count of this clone is one. The genes are TRBV20-1 and TRBJ1-2; 8 nucleotides agree with TRBD1. Germline assignment: CDR1 DFQATT and CDR2 SNEGSKA (reference sequence). The CDR3 is 14 residues long. After removal of 3 bases from V and 4 bases from J, the junction contained 7 bases not matched to a gene. The CDR3 nucleotides read TGCAGTGCTAGTGTGACAGGGGCGACCTATGGCTACACCTTC. This codes for CSASVTGATYGYTF.

The chain uses TRBV4-1 and TRBJ1-2, with a tentative D call TRBD1 (6 bases). Deletions cut 4 bases from V and 5 bases from J, with 17 bases between. CDR3 length: 15 amino acids. In germline, CDR1 is MGHRA, CDR2 YSYEKL. This CDR3 is CASSPGEGEAYGYTF. CDR3 DNA: TGCGCCAGCAGCCCCGGGGAGGGGGAGGCTTATGGCTACACCTTC.

The chain has TRBV3-1 (or the pseudogene TRBV3-2) and TRBJ2-2, with 9 bases aligning to TRBD1. CDR3 length: 16 residues. CDR1 is LGHDT, CDR2 YNNKEL, per germline (reference sequence). J was trimmed by 6 bases and V by 7 bases; bases with no gene match: 12. The CDR3 spells CASKVTLRTGAGELFF. The CDR3 coding sequence is TGTGCCAGCAAAGTTACTTTACGGACAGGGGCCGGGGAGCTGTTTTTT.

This rearrangement joins TRBV4-2 to TRBJ2-7; 13 nucleotides match TRBD2. The length of the CDR3 is 20 residues. Germline loops: CDR1 LGHNA, CDR2 YNFKEQ. V lost 1 base to trimming and J lost 4 bases; unmatched junction nucleotides: 16. This CDR3 reads CASSQGSPGLAGLIDYEQYV. DNA for the CDR3: TGTGCCAGCAGCCAAGGTTCGCCGGGACTAGCGGGACTTATTGATTACGAGCAGTACGTC.

The chain joins TRBV19 to TRBJ2-2; D unclear. The germline CDR1 and CDR2 sequences are LNHDA and SQIVND (reference sequence). The V and J ends lost 6 bases and 6 bases respectively, with 8 bases between them. The CDR3 extends over 12 amino acids. The CDR3 nucleotides are TGTGCCAGTAGGGACGACCCCGGGGAGCTGTTTTTT. Its protein product is CASRDDPGELFF.

The rearrangement joins TRBV6-5 to TRBJ1-6; TRBD1 aligns across 12 bases. After removal of 5 bases from V and 10 bases from J, the junction contained 6 bases not matched to a gene. The germline gives CDR1 MNHEY, CDR2 SVGAGI. The CDR3 has 15 amino acids. CDR3 in amino acids: CASSTGTGGSSPLHF. The CDR3 coding sequence is TGTGCCAGCAGTACCGGGACAGGGGGCAGCTCACCCCTCCACTTT.

V gene TRBV18 combines with J gene TRBJ2-1; D unresolved. CDR1 is KGHSH, CDR2 LQKENI, per germline. The CDR3 contains 13 residues. Trimming removed 4 bases from V and 8 bases from J, with 12 bases in between. The CDR3 loop is CASSQGPADEQFF. The DNA for the CDR3 is TGTGCCAGCTCACAGGGCCCCGCCGATGAGCAGTTCTTC.

V gene TRBV29-1 combines with J gene TRBJ1-1; maybe TRBD1 (6 bases). This CDR3 is 13 amino acids long. Looked up from germline, CDR1 is SQVTM and CDR2 is ANQGSEA. The V end lost 6 bases, the J end lost 2 bases, and 13 bases lay between the germline ends. Here the CDR3 reads CSVEKGGNTEAFF. The CDR3 nucleotides are TGCAGCGTCGAAAAGGGGGGAAACACTGAAGCTTTCTTT. The variable domain in full, completed from reference TRBV29-1 and TRBJ1-1, reads SAVISQKPSRDICQRGTSLTIQCQVDSQVTMMFWYRQQPGQSLTLIATANQGSEATYESGFVIDKFPISRPNLTFSTLTVSNMSPEDSSIYLCSVEKGGNTEAFFGQGTRLTVV.

The chain has TRBV2 and TRBJ2-7; 8 bases are shared with TRBD2. V lost 8 bases and J lost 4; bases outside the gene matches: 7. CDR1 and CDR2 (germline): SNHLY, FYNNEI. CDR3 size: 13 residues. The CDR3 is CASSLTSGYEQYF. The CDR3 nucleotides are TGTGCCAGCTCTCTAACTAGCGGATACGAGCAGTACTTC.

This chain links TRBV4-3 with TRBJ1-5; perhaps TRBD1 as D (5 bases). The germline V gene has CDR1 LGHNA and CDR2 YSLEER. CDR3 length: 16 amino acids. The ends were cut back, 0 bases at V and 1 base at J, with 10 bases in the middle. The CDR3 coding sequence is TGCGCCAGCAGCCAAGATAAGGGACGGAGCAATCAGCCCCAGCATTTT. Its translation is CASSQDKGRSNQPQHF.

The chain links TRBV18 to TRBJ2-2; 9 bases are shared with TRBD2. This CDR3 comprises 15 residues. Germline trimming cut 5 bases from V and 3 bases from J; bases unmatched to any gene: 4. The V gene's germline CDR1 is KGHSH and CDR2 LQKENI. This CDR3 reads CASSTLAGYTGELFF. CDR3 nucleotides: TGTGCCAGCTCAACTCTAGCGGGGTACACCGGGGAGCTGTTTTTT.

The CDR3: CASSDTGGRDEQFF. Written as DNA, the CDR3 is TGTGCCAGCAGTGACACTGGGGGCCGTGATGAGCAGTTCTTC. This chain links TRBV6-4 with TRBJ2-1, with D maybe TRBD1 (6 bases). The germline CDR1 and CDR2 sequences are MRHNA and SNTAGT. CDR3 length: 14 residues. The germline V and J ends were trimmed by 2 bases and 8 bases, with 13 bases remaining between them.

This clone was observed once. This sequence joins TRBV4-2 and TRBJ2-6; D uncertain. Trimming removed 1 base from V and 2 bases from J, with 6 bases in between. Germline V gene lookup returns CDR1 LGHNA and CDR2 YNFKEQ. This CDR3 contains 15 residues. The CDR3 spells CASSQALAGANVLTF. The CDR3 DNA sequence: TGTGCCAGCAGCCAAGCATTGGCTGGGGCCAACGTCCTGACTTTC.

This rearrangement joins TRBV6-5 to TRBJ2-5; 9 nucleotides agree with TRBD2. This CDR3 has 14 amino acids. Germline V lookup: CDR1 MNHEY, CDR2 SVGAGI. V shed 6 bases, J shed 5 bases, and the junction held 7 bases outside the gene matches. The CDR3 sequence is CASRLAGGGETQYF. The CDR3 bases are TGTGCCAGCAGACTAGCGGGCGGTGGGGAGACCCAGTACTTC.

The chain is built from TRBV5-8 and TRBJ1-5; 8 bases map to TRBD1. The CDR3 runs 15 residues. The V and J ends lost 4 bases and 4 bases, in that order; junction bases with no gene match: 7. The germline V gene encodes CDR1 SGHTS and CDR2 YDEGEE. The CDR3 loop reads CASSPGDRLNQPQHF. For the CDR3, the DNA is TGTGCCAGCAGCCCGGGGGACAGGCTGAATCAGCCCCAGCATTTT. Supplemented by reference TRBV5-8 and TRBJ1-5, the full variable domain reads EAGVTQSPTHLIKTRGQQATLRCSPISGHTSVYWYQQALGLGLQFLLWYDEGEERNRGNFPPRFSGRQFPNYSSELNVNALELEDSALYLCASSPGDRLNQPQHFGDGTRLSIL.

The table lists this clone with a few counts. This chain connects TRBV20-1 to TRBJ2-5, with TRBD1 identical over 8 bases. V was pared by 3 bases and J by 10 bases, with 13 bases of the junction left unmatched. Germline V gene sequence: CDR1 DFQATT, CDR2 SNEGSKA (reference sequence). The CDR3 runs 14 residues. DNA of the CDR3: TGCAGTGCTAGTGAAATGACCGGGACAGGTGACCAGTACTTC. Translation: CSASEMTGTGDQYF.

The chain combines TRBV11-2 with TRBJ2-1; 12 nucleotides match TRBD2. J gave up 6 bases and V 4 bases, and 4 bases lay outside the gene matches. The length of the CDR3 is 15 residues. Germline V CDR1 and CDR2: SGHAT, FQNNGV. CDR3 DNA: TGTGCCAGCAGCTCTAGCGGGGGGGCGATCAATGAGCAGTTCTTC. Protein sequence: CASSSSGGAINEQFF.